What follows are 22 T cell receptor beta chains derived from one specimen sequenced in a study of blood T cell repertoires in COVID-19. Sequencing was performed with immunoSEQ multiplex PCR; in TCRdb, only in-frame clones are kept and a portion is missing. The profile shows about 180,000 clones, about 81% of them singletons. The sequencing sample was made of peripheral blood. The source is an elderly woman with COVID-19, enrolled during active disease.

This clone was seen only a few times. The CDR3 loop is CASSALAGQNTGELFF. The CDR3 nucleotides read TGTGCCAGCAGTGCCTTAGCGGGCCAGAACACCGGGGAGCTGTTTTTT. This chain joins TRBV2 and TRBJ2-2; 7 bases map to TRBD2. V was clipped by 4 bases and J by 1 base; unmatched bases: 6. The germline gives CDR1 SNHLY, CDR2 FYNNEI. The CDR3 consists of 16 residues.

The gene calls are TRBV24-1 and TRBJ2-2; 7 bases line up with TRBD1. CDR1 is KGHDR and CDR2 is SFDVKD in the germline V gene. J was trimmed by 6 bases and V by 2 bases; bases with no gene match: 2. This CDR3 is built from 14 residues. As DNA, the CDR3 is TGTGCCACCAGTGATTACGACAGGGCCGGGGAGCTGTTTTTT. Protein sequence: CATSDYDRAGELFF.

The chain combines TRBV6-5 with TRBJ2-1; D is unclear. V was pared by 9 bases and J by 6 bases, with 9 bases between. CDR1 is MNHEY, CDR2 SVGAGI, per germline. The CDR3 runs 11 residues. CDR3 nucleotide sequence: TGTGCCAGTAGATTAGCCAATGAGCAGTTCTTC. It yields the protein CASRLANEQFF.

V usage is TRBV5-1 and J usage is TRBJ2-3; 10 bases are shared with TRBD2. With 6 bases clipped from V and 6 bases from J, the junction kept 13 bases outside the gene matches. The CDR3 totals 16 residues. CDR1 and CDR2 (germline): SGHRS, YFSETQ. The CDR3 coding sequence is TGCGCCAGCAAGAGGACTAGCGGTATAGATGGGGATACGCAGTATTTT. Residues: CASKRTSGIDGDTQYF.

In DNA form, the CDR3 reads TGTGCCAGCAGCCCCTTTTCCGGGACTACAGCTTTCTTT. This sequence encodes CASSPFSGTTAFF. The chain joins TRBV11-2 to TRBJ1-1, with D possibly TRBD1 on 5 matching bases. V lost 5 bases to trimming and J lost 10 bases, with 17 bases between them. This CDR3 region has 13 residues. The germline CDR1 and CDR2 sequences are SGHAT and FQNNGV.

This clone was detected a few times. Distinct nucleotide sequences in the sample also encode this CDR3. The chain joins TRBV5-1 to TRBJ2-2, with 12 bases that match TRBD2. The CDR3 totals 15 residues. V shed 5 bases, J shed 5 bases, and the junction held 4 bases outside the gene matches. Germline lookup yields CDR1 SGHRS and CDR2 YFSETQ. CDR3 loop: CASSLGLAGTGELFF. CDR3 nucleotide sequence: TGCGCCAGCAGTCTCGGACTAGCGGGAACCGGGGAGCTGTTTTTT.

In DNA form, the CDR3 reads TGCGCCAGCAGCTTGGAAGGGACAGGGGAATGGGAGACCCAGTACTTC. Protein product: CASSLEGTGEWETQYF. This sequence joins TRBV5-1 and TRBJ2-5, with TRBD1 matching 10 bases. With V trimmed by 0 bases and J by 5 bases, 7 bases remained unmatched. This CDR3 has 16 amino acids. The germline gives CDR1 SGHRS, CDR2 YFSETQ.

The rearrangement uses TRBV3-1 (or the pseudogene TRBV3-2) and TRBJ2-2, with D possibly matching TRBD2 (5 bases). Per germline, CDR1 LGHDT and CDR2 YNNKEL (reference sequence). Trimming took off 1 base at V and 6 bases at J, with 9 bases between the two ends. The CDR3 length is 14 residues. CDR3 sequence (DNA): TGTGCCAGCAGCCAAGCTTCCGGGGCCGGGGAGCTGTTTTTT. Its translation is CASSQASGAGELFF.

CDR3 region: CASSLDPTSGRGEQYF. CDR3 DNA: TGTGCCAGCAGCTTAGACCCCACTAGCGGGAGAGGCGAGCAGTACTTC. V usage is TRBV11-1 and J usage is TRBJ2-7, with 11 positions matching TRBD2. The germline gives CDR1 SGHAT, CDR2 FQDESV (reference sequence). With V trimmed by 1 base and J by 6 bases, 8 bases remained unmatched. The CDR3 has 16 residues. The variable domain in full, completed from reference TRBV11-1 and TRBJ2-7, reads EAEVAQSPRYKITEKSQAVAFWCDPISGHATLYWYRQILGQGPELLVQFQDESVVDDSQLPKDRFSAERLKGVDSTLKIQPAELGDSAMYLCASSLDPTSGRGEQYFGPGTRLTVT.

This rearrangement joins TRBV7-4 to TRBJ2-3; the match to TRBD1 covers 10 bases. CDR1 is SGHVT, CDR2 SQSDAQ, per germline. CDR3 length: 16 residues. Trimming removed 5 bases from V and 0 bases from J; junction bases left unmatched: 5. CDR3 protein: CASSKEDRGSTDTQYF. In DNA form, the CDR3 reads TGTGCCAGCAGCAAAGAGGACAGGGGGAGCACAGATACGCAGTATTTT.

The V call is TRBV9, the J call TRBJ2-3; possible D gene TRBD2, 5 bases. CDR1 and CDR2 from the germline V gene are SGDLS and YYNGEE. The CDR3 is 16 residues long. Trimming shortened V by 4 bases and J by 0 bases, and 15 bases separated the two germline ends. The CDR3, as DNA: TGTGCCAGCAGCCGGTGGCTCGGGGTCAGCACAGATACGCAGTATTTT. Its translation is CASSRWLGVSTDTQYF.

This sequence joins TRBV6-5 and TRBJ2-3; 7 bases fit TRBD1. The V gene's germline CDR1 is MNHEY and CDR2 SVGAGI. V was pared by 0 bases and J by 6 bases, with 6 bases of the junction left unmatched. The CDR3 has 15 residues. For the CDR3, the DNA is TGTGCCAGCAGTTACTCTCCTACAGGGGTGGATACGCAGTATTTT. As protein: CASSYSPTGVDTQYF.

The CDR3 coding sequence is TGCAGCGTTGGGGGGACAGCTAAAGCAGGAGCCCAAGAGACCCAGTACTTC. Protein sequence: CSVGGTAKAGAQETQYF. The V and J genes are TRBV29-1 and TRBJ2-5; 7 bases line up with TRBD1. V lost 4 bases, J lost 1 base, and 15 bases stayed unmatched. In germline, CDR1 is SQVTM, CDR2 ANQGSEA. This CDR3 is 17 amino acids long.

The chain recombines TRBV11-2 with TRBJ2-5; TRBD2 matches at 11 bases. The CDR3 length is 18 residues. Trimming cost V 5 bases and J 1 base; bases outside gene matches: 12. Germline assignment: CDR1 SGHAT and CDR2 FQNNGV. CDR3 amino acids: CASSPRPSSGGPQETQYF. As DNA, the CDR3 is TGTGCCAGCAGCCCTAGGCCCTCTAGCGGGGGGCCCCAAGAGACCCAGTACTTC.

V usage is TRBV29-1 and J usage is TRBJ1-1, with 8 bases lining up with TRBD1. Germline V lookup: CDR1 SQVTM, CDR2 ANQGSEA. The V and J ends lost 5 bases and 7 bases, in that order; junction bases with no gene match: 3. The CDR3 is 11 residues long. CDR3 DNA sequence: TGCAGCGTTTGGACAGGGAGTGAAGCTTTCTTT. Amino acids: CSVWTGSEAFF.

The chain combines TRBV5-8 with TRBJ2-5; D perhaps matches TRBD2 (6 bases). The germline CDR1 and CDR2 sequences are SGHTS and YDEGEE. The CDR3 runs 15 residues. Between the trimmed V and J ends, which lost 4 bases and 7 bases, there was a span of 20 bases. In nucleotides, the CDR3 is TGTGCCAGCAGCGTCAGGGTGCTAGCGAGGTCGACCCAGTACTTC. Translation gives CASSVRVLARSTQYF.

The rearrangement joins TRBV7-3 to TRBJ2-5, with 7 bases identical to TRBD1. J lost 1 base, V lost 5 bases, and 7 bases had no gene match. Germline lookup yields CDR1 SGHTA and CDR2 FQGTGA. This CDR3 has 15 amino acids. The CDR3 nucleotides read TGTGCCAGCAGCCCGGACAGGACTGGCCAAGAGACCCAGTACTTC. Translated: CASSPDRTGQETQYF.

This sequence joins TRBV10-3 and TRBJ2-2, with 11 bases fitting TRBD2. The CDR3 runs 15 residues. V trimming: 6 bases; J trimming: 3 bases; junction bases outside the gene matches: 3. Germline lookup yields CDR1 ENHRY and CDR2 SYGVKD. CDR3 coding DNA: TGTGCCATCAGACTAGCGGGAGCGGACACCGGGGAGCTGTTTTTT. Residues: CAIRLAGADTGELFF.

The chain has TRBV4-1 and TRBJ2-1; maybe TRBD1 (5 bases). The CDR3 is 16 amino acids. The V and J ends lost 4 bases and 0 bases respectively, with 13 bases between them. The V gene's germline CDR1 is MGHRA and CDR2 YSYEKL. CDR3 amino acids: CASSRGDRISYNEQFF. The CDR3 bases are TGCGCCAGCAGCCGTGGCGACAGAATCTCCTACAATGAGCAGTTCTTC.

This clone was found many times. V and J are TRBV24-1 and TRBJ2-2; no clear D. CDR1 and CDR2 (germline): KGHDR, SFDVKD. Deletions cut 9 bases from V and 0 bases from J, with 16 bases between. The CDR3 is 16 amino acids. The CDR3 DNA reads as TGTGCCACCCCTGGCCCCACAACCTCGAACACCGGGGAGCTGTTTTTT. Translation: CATPGPTTSNTGELFF.

This clone has only one observation. This chain uses TRBV6-6 with TRBJ2-1; 7 nucleotides align to TRBD2. This CDR3 is 11 amino acids long. Germline values: CDR1 MNHNY, CDR2 SVGAGI (reference sequence). Trimming took 8 bases from V and 11 from J; bases not matched to a gene: 6. For the CDR3, the DNA is TGTGCCAGCGGCTCCGGGGGGAAGCAGTTCTTC. It encodes CASGSGGKQFF.

This chain uses TRBV5-1 with TRBJ2-5; 12 bases align to TRBD2. The CDR3 is 16 residues long. Trimming at V came to 4 bases and at J to 4 bases, leaving 8 bases not matched to a gene. CDR1 is SGHRS, CDR2 YFSETQ, per germline. The CDR3 is CASSAGLAGSGETQYF. The CDR3 nucleotides read TGCGCCAGCAGCGCCGGACTAGCGGGAAGTGGAGAGACCCAGTACTTC.